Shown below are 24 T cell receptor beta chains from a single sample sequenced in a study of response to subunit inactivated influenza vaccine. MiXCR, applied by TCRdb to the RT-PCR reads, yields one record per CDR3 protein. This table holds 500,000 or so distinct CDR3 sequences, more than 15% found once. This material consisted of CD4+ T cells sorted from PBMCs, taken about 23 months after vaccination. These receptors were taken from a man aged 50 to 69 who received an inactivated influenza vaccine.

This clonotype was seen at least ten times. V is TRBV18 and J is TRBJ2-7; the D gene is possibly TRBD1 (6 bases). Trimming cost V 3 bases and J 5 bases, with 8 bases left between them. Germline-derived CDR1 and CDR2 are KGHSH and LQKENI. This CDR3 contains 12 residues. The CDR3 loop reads CASSPSGDEQYF. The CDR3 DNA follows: TGTGCCAGCTCACCTTCAGGGGACGAGCAGTACTTC.

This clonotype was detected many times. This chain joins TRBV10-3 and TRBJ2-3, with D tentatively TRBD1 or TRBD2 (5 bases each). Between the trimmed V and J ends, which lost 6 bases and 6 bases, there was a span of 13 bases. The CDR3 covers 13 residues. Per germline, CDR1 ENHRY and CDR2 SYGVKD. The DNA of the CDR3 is TGTGCCATCAGGAATGGGGGTCTGGATACGCAGTATTTT. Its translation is CAIRNGGLDTQYF.

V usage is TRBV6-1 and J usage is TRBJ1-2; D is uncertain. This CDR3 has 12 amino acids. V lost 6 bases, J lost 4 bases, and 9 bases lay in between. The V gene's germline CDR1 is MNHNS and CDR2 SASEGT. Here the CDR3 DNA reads TGTGCCAGCAGCCTCAGCGCCTATGGCTACACCTTC. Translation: CASSLSAYGYTF.

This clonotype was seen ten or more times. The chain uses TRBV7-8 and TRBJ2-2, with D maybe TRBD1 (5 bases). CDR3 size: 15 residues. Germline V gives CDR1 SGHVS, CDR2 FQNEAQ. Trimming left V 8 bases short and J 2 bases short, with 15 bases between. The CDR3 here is CASRLAGPNTGELFF. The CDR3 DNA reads TGTGCCAGCCGATTGGCAGGGCCCAACACCGGGGAGCTGTTTTTT.

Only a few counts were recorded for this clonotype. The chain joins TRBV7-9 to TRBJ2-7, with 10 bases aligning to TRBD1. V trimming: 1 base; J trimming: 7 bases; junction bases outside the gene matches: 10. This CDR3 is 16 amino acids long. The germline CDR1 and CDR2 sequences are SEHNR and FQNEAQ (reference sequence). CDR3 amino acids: CASSLGWTGGSREQYF. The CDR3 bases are TGTGCCAGCAGCTTAGGATGGACAGGGGGATCGCGAGAGCAGTACTTC.

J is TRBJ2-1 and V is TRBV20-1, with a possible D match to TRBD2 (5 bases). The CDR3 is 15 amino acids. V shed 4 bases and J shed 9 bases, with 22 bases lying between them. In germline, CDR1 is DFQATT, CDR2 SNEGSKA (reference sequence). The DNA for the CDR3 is TGCAGTGCTACCCCGGCCCGGGGAACACTTCGTGAGCAGTTCTTC. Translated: CSATPARGTLREQFF.

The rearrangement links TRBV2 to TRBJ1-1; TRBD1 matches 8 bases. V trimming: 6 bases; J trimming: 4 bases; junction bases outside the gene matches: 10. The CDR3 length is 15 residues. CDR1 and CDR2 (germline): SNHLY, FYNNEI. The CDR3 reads CASRPRTGLGTEAFF. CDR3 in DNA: TGTGCCAGCAGGCCCCGGACAGGGTTGGGCACTGAAGCTTTCTTT.

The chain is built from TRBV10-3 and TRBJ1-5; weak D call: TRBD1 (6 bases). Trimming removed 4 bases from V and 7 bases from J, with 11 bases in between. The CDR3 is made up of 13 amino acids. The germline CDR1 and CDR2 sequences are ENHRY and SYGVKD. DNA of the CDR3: TGTGCCATCAGTGGGGGGGCCGAGCAGCCCCAGCATTTT. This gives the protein CAISGGAEQPQHF.

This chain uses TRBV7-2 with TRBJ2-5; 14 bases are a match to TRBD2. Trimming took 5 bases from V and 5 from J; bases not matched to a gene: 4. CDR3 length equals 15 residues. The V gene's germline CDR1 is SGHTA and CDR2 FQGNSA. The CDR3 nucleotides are TGTGCCAGCAGCACGGGACTAGCGGGAGTCGAGACCCAGTACTTC. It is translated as CASSTGLAGVETQYF.

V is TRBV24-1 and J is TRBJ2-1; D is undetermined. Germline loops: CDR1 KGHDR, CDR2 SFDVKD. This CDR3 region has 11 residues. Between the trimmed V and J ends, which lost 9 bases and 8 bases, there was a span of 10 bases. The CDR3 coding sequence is TGTGCCACCGGGTATCGGTATGAGCAGTTCTTC. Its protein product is CATGYRYEQFF.

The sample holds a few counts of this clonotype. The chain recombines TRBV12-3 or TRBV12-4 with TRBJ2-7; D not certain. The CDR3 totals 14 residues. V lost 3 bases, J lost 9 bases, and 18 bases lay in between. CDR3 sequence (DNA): TGTGCCAGCAGTTTGGGGTGGAACCTCGCCGTGCAGTACTTC. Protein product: CASSLGWNLAVQYF.

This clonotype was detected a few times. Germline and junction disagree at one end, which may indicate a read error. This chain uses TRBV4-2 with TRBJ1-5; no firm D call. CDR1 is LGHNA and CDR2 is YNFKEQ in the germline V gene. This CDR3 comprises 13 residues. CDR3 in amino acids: CASSPGSSQPQHF. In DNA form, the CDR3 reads TGTGCCAGCAGCCCCGGGAGCAGTCAGCCCCAGCATTTT.

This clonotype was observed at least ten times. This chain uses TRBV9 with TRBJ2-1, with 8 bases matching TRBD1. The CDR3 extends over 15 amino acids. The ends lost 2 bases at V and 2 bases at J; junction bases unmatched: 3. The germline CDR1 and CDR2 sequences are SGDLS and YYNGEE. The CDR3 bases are TGTGCCAGCAGCGTTGGACAGGGAGCCTACAATGAGCAGTTCTTC. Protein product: CASSVGQGAYNEQFF.

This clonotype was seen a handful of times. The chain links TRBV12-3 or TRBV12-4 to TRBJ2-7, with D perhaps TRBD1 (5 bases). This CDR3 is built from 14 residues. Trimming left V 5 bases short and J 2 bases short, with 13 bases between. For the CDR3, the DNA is TGTGCCAGCAGTCCCCAGGGTCGCACCTACGAGCAGTACTTC. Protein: CASSPQGRTYEQYF.

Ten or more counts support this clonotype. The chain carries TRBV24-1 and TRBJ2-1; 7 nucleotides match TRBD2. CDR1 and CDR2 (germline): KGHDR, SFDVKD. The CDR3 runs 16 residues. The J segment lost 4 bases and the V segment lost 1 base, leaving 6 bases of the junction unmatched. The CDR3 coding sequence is TGTGCCACCAGTGATTTTGCCAGCGGGAATTACAATGAGCAGTTCTTC. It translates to CATSDFASGNYNEQFF.

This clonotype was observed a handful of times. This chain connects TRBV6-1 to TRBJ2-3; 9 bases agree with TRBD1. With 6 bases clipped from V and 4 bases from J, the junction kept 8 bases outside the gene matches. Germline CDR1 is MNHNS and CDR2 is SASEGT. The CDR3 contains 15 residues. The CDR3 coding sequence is TGTGCCAGCAGGCCGGGACAGGGTGTCGCAGATACGCAGTATTTT. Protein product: CASRPGQGVADTQYF.

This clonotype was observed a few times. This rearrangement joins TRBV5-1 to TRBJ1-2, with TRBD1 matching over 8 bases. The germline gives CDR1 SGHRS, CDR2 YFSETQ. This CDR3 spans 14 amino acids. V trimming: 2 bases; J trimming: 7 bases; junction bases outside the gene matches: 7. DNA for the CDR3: TGCGCCAGCAGCTTAGGAGACAGGGGCGTTGGCTACACCTTC. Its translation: CASSLGDRGVGYTF.

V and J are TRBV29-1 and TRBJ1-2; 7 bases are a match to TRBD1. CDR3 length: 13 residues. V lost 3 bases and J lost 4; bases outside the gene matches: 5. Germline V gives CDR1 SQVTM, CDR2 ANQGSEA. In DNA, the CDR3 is TGCAGCGTTGAGAGGGGGCGCGGCTATGGCTACACCTTC. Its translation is CSVERGRGYGYTF. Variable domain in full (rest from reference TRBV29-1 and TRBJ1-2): SAVISQKPSRDICQRGTSLTIQCQVDSQVTMMFWYRQQPGQSLTLIATANQGSEATYESGFVIDKFPISRPNLTFSTLTVSNMSPEDSSIYLCSVERGRGYGYTFGSGTRLTVV.

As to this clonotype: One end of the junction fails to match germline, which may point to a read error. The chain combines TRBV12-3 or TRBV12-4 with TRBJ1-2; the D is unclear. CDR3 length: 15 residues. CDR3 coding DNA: TGTGCCGGCAGTTTCTCCAGGCGAGCTAACTATGGCTACACCTTC. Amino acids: CAGSFSRRANYGYTF.

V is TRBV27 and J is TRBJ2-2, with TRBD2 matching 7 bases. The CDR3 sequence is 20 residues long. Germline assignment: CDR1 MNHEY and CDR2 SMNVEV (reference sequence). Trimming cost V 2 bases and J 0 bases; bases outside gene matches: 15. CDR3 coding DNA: TGTGCCAGCAGTTTACGGCCCGTATTGCGCGGGAGCACGAACACCGGGGAGCTGTTTTTT. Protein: CASSLRPVLRGSTNTGELFF.

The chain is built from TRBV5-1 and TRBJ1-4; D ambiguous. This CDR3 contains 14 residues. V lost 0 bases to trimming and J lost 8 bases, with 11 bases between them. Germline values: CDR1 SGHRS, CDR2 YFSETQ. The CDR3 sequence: CASSLGQENEKLFF. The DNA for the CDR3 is TGCGCCAGCAGCTTGGGTCAGGAAAACGAAAAACTGTTTTTT.

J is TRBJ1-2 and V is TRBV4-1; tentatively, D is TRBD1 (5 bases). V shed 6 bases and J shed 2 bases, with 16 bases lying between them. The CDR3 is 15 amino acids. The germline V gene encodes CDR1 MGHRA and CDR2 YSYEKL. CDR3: CASRDIPRQNYGYTF. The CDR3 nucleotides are TGCGCCAGCAGGGACATCCCCCGACAGAACTATGGCTACACCTTC.

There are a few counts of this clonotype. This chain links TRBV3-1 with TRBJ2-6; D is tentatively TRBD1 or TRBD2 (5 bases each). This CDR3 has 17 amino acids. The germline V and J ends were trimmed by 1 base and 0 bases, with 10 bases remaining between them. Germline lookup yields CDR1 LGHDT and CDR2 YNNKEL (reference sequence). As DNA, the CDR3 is TGTGCCAGCAGCCAAGTGGGACGGCTCTCTGGGGCCAACGTCCTGACTTTC. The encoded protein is CASSQVGRLSGANVLTF.

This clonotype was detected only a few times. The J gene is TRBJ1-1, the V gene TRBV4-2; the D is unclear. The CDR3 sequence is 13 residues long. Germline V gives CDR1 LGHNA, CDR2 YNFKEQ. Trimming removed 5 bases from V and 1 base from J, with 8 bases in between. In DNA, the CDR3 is TGTGCCAGCAGCTCTATTTGGAACACTGAAGCTTTCTTT. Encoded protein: CASSSIWNTEAFF.